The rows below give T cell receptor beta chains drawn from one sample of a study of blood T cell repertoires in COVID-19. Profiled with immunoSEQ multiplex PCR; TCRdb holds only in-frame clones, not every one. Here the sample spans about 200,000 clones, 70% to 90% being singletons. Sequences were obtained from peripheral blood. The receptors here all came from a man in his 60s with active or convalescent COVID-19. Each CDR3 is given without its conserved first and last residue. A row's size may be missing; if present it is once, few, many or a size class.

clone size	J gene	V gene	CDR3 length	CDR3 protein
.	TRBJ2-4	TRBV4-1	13	ASSPPGTTKNIQY
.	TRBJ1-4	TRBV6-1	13	ASSERQGAWEKLF
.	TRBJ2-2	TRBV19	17	ASSIGILAGGRNTGELF
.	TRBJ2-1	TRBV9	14	ASSFGQTAFYNEQF
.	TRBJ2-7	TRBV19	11	ASSIDRGQEQY
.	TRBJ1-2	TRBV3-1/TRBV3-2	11	ASSQDWTHGYT
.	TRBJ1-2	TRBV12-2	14	ASRLDEAGVSDGYT
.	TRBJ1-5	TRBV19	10	ASSQGNQPQH
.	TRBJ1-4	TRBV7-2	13	ASSLGFGGEEKLF
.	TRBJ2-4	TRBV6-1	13	ASSESSVTKNIQY
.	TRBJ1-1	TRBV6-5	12	ASTLGQINTEAF
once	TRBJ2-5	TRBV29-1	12	SVEGGRVGETQY
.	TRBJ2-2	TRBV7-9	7	ASGAELF
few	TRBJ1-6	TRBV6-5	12	ASSYSSPGSPLH
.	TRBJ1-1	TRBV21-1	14	ASSKVIESMNTEAF
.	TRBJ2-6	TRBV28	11	ASSPQSGRVLT
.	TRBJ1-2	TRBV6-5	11	ASRTPQGFGYT
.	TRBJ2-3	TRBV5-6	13	ASSLYRQTTDTQY
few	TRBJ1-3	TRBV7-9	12	ASSLAGSGNTIY
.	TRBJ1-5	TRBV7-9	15	ASSLALSGGFNQPQH
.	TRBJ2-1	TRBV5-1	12	ASSFGQGFNEQF
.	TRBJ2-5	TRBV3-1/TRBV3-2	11	ASRQGGQETQY
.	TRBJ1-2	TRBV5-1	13	ASSLPGQGLDGYT
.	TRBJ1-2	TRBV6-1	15	ASSEALTAGADYGYT
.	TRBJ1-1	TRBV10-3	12	AISDRGQGTEAF
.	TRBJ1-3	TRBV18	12	ASSPNSSGNTIY
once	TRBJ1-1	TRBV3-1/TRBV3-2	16	ASRHFLGVLSMNTEAF
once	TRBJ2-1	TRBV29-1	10	SVWDTYNEQF